This T cell receptor beta chain was obtained from a study of T cells in Graves' hyperthyroidism and ophthalmopathy. Study details: Once the initial diagnosis was made, peripheral blood was obtained before any treatment.

Regions amplified from RNA transcripts were the TCR beta CDR3 regions. HTBI primers were used for first-round RT-PCR of the TCR CDR3. TCRdb redid the calling of the multiplex PCR reads with MiXCR, one entry per CDR3 protein. The data contain 250,000 or so distinct CDR3 sequences, roughly 15% of them seen just once; the ten biggest clones take up around 31%. Germline V lookup: CDR1 MNHNY, CDR2 SVGAGI (reference sequence). With 2 bases removed from V and 5 bases from J, the gap between germline ends came to 10 bases. This CDR3 contains 14 residues. This clonotype was picked up many times. Disease duration under 2 months; hyperthyroidism patients were aged 18 to 65.

Specimen: blood. The rearrangement joins TRBV6-6 to TRBJ2-1; possibly TRBD1 or TRBD2 for D (5 bases each). This TCR was sampled from a woman between 45 and 60 years old with Graves' hyperthyroidism that later progressed to Graves' ophthalmopathy. CDR3 sequence: CASSYLTADNEQFF. The CDR3 DNA reads as TGTGCCAGCAGTTACCTGACAGCGGACAATGAGCAGTTCTTC.